The sequence of this T cell receptor (beta chain) was determined in a study of control samples from healthy donors and cancer patients. V lost 4 bases and J lost 3, with 21 bases in between. CDR1 and CDR2 (germline): LGHNA, YSLEER. This CDR3 contains 17 residues. Measured with immunoSEQ multiplex PCR; TCRdb has only the in-frame clones, and not every one. The repertoire table contains 150,000 to 200,000 clones. This receptor was obtained from a woman in her 30s in good health. Sequencing was performed on blood. This chain joins TRBV4-3 and TRBJ1-1; tentative D call: TRBD1 (5 bases). The CDR3 protein is CASSPMGGIGGHTEAFF. The CDR3 nucleotides read TGCGCCAGCAGCCCCATGGGGGGTATCGGAGGTCACACTGAAGCTTTCTTT.